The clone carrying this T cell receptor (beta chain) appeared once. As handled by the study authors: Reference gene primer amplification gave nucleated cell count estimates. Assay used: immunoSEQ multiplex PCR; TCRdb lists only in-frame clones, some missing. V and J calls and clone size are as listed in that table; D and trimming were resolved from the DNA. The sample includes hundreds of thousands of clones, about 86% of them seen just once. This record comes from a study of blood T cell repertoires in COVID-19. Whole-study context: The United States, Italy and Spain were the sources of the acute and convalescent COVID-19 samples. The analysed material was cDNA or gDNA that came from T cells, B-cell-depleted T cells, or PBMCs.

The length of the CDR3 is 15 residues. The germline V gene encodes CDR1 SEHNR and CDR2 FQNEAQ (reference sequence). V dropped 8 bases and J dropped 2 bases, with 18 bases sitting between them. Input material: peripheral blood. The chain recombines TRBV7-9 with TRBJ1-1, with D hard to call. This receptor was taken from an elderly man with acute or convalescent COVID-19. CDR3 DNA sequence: TGTGCCAGCCGGACGGGGAATCAAGTTAACACTGAAGCTTTCTTT. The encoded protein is CASRTGNQVNTEAFF. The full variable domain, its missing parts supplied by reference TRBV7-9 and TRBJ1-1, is DTGVSQNPRHKITKRGQNVTFRCDPISEHNRLYWYRQTLGQGPEFLTYFQNEAQLEKSRLLSDRFSAERPKGSFSTLEIQRTEQGDSAMYLCASRTGNQVNTEAFFGQGTRLTVV.